Each of the 4 T cell receptor beta chains below was sequenced from the same sample in a study of cytomegalovirus exposure and HLA in healthy donors. Use of 60 Vbeta and 13 Jbeta primers characterized the PCR. Method: immunoSEQ multiplex PCR; TCRdb's copy keeps in-frame clones and lacks some. This sample has tens of thousands of clones; around 72% occur once, and the top ten carry roughly half. Sample: PBMCs. The receptors come from a man aged 50-60 years in good health and CMV-seropositive.

As for this clone: One junction end disagrees with the germline gene, perhaps due to a read error. This chain uses TRBV10-1 with TRBJ1-2; D gene uncertain. This CDR3 is 13 amino acids long. The germline CDR1 and CDR2 sequences are WNHNN and SYGVQD (reference sequence). The CDR3 spells CDSSPTENYGYTF. The CDR3, as DNA: TGCGACAGCAGCCCAACAGAGAACTATGGCTACACCTTC.

This clone was seen only once. The chain employs TRBV27 and TRBJ2-7; 8 bases agree with TRBD2. The length of the CDR3 is 14 residues. Germline V gives CDR1 MNHEY, CDR2 SMNVEV (reference sequence). V lost 6 bases to trimming and J lost 0 bases; unmatched junction nucleotides: 4. CDR3 amino acids: CASSPAGVSYEQYF. The CDR3 region has the DNA TGTGCCAGCAGCCCAGCGGGAGTCTCCTACGAGCAGTACTTC.

The V gene is TRBV7-8, the J gene TRBJ1-5, with TRBD1 as a possible D gene (5 bases). CDR1 and CDR2 from the germline V gene are SGHVS and FQNEAQ. The CDR3 loop spans 13 amino acids. Trimming stripped 3 bases from V and 4 bases from J, with 7 bases between. The CDR3 nucleotides read TGTGCCAGCAGCTTCCGGGGGAATCAGCCCCAGCATTTT. Its protein product is CASSFRGNQPQHF.

The chain has TRBV5-4 and TRBJ2-2, with D tentatively TRBD2 (6 bases). V was cut by 3 bases and J by 2 bases, with 17 bases left in between. The V gene's germline CDR1 is SGHNT and CDR2 YYREEE (reference sequence). This CDR3 contains 17 residues. CDR3 protein: CASSSPTGTFNTGELFF. For the CDR3, the DNA is TGTGCCAGCAGCTCCCCAACCGGGACTTTCAACACCGGGGAGCTGTTTTTT.